The rows below give T cell receptor beta chains drawn from one sample of a study of early T cells in non-severe SARS-CoV-2 infection. TCRdb used MiXCR to reprocess the 5' RACE reads, holding one entry per CDR3 protein. This table holds more than 65,000 distinct CDR3 sequences, around 13% found once. Sequencing was performed on whole blood, taken at baseline. The receptors were gathered from an adult who was a healthcare worker with PCR-confirmed SARS-CoV-2 infection or an uninfected control (not recorded which). The CDR3 runs from the conserved cysteine through the conserved F or W. The D gene is left open where the match is weak. Only part of the rows carry a size: once, few, many, or a class if the clone is expanded.

v_gene: TRBV4-2; j_gene: TRBJ2-5; d_gene: TRBD1; abundance: many; CDR3nt: TGTGCCAGCAGCCCGCTCCTTGGACAGGGGATAGGAGAGACCCAGTACTTC; CDR3aa: CASSPLLGQGIGETQYF
v_gene: TRBV5-1; j_gene: TRBJ1-1; d_gene: .; abundance: few; CDR3nt: TGCGCCAGCAGCTTCACGGGGGCGCGGACTGAAGCTTTCTTT; CDR3aa: CASSFTGARTEAFF
v_gene: TRBV7-9; j_gene: TRBJ1-6; d_gene: .; abundance: .; CDR3nt: TGTGCCAGCAGCCCAGAGGCTCGGTCACCCCTCCACTTT; CDR3aa: CASSPEARSPLHF
v_gene: TRBV13; j_gene: TRBJ2-7; d_gene: .; abundance: many; CDR3nt: TGTGCCAGCAGCTCCTCACGTGGAGGCGAGCAGTACTTC; CDR3aa: CASSSSRGGEQYF
v_gene: TRBV18; j_gene: TRBJ2-7; d_gene: .; abundance: .; CDR3nt: TGTGCCAGCTCACTACCAGGAGGGGCCTACGAGCAGTACTTC; CDR3aa: CASSLPGGAYEQYF
v_gene: TRBV20-1; j_gene: TRBJ2-4; d_gene: TRBD2; abundance: many; CDR3nt: TGCAGTGCTAGAAACCCCAGCGGGGCCATGGGCGGGAGCATTCAGTACTTC; CDR3aa: CSARNPSGAMGGSIQYF
v_gene: TRBV24-1; j_gene: TRBJ2-2; d_gene: .; abundance: .; CDR3nt: TGTGCCACCAGTGAAAGGAGCTTGAACACCGGGGAGCTGTTTTTT; CDR3aa: CATSERSLNTGELFF
v_gene: TRBV7-6; j_gene: TRBJ2-1; d_gene: TRBD1; abundance: .; CDR3nt: TGTGCCAGCAGCCGACTCCCAGGGGGTGAGCAGTTCTTC; CDR3aa: CASSRLPGGEQFF
v_gene: TRBV27; j_gene: TRBJ2-7; d_gene: .; abundance: many; CDR3nt: TGTGCCAGCAGTTTACGCGGGAAATCCTACGAGCAGTACTTC; CDR3aa: CASSLRGKSYEQYF
v_gene: TRBV9; j_gene: TRBJ2-1; d_gene: .; abundance: .; CDR3nt: TGTGCCAGCAGCGTAGGTAGCGGACCCTACAATGAGCAGTTCTTC; CDR3aa: CASSVGSGPYNEQFF
v_gene: TRBV7-2; j_gene: TRBJ2-7; d_gene: .; abundance: .; CDR3nt: TGTGCCAGCAGCTTAGCGGGGTTAGGTGAGCAGTACTTC; CDR3aa: CASSLAGLGEQYF
v_gene: TRBV2; j_gene: TRBJ2-7; d_gene: TRBD1; abundance: .; CDR3nt: TGTGCCAGCAGGGACAGGTATACCTACGAGCAGTACTTC; CDR3aa: CASRDRYTYEQYF
v_gene: TRBV28; j_gene: TRBJ2-7; d_gene: TRBD2; abundance: .; CDR3nt: TGTGCCAGCAGTTCACGGAGGGAGGGGAAGAACTTC; CDR3aa: CASSSRREGKNF
v_gene: TRBV20-1; j_gene: TRBJ2-7; d_gene: TRBD2; abundance: few; CDR3nt: TGCAGTGCTGCAGGACTAGCGGGAGTGGGGTACGAGCAGTACTTC; CDR3aa: CSAAGLAGVGYEQYF